One sample yielded the 9 T cell receptor beta chains listed below, sequenced in a study of blood T cell repertoires in COVID-19. Here immunoSEQ multiplex PCR was the method, and the copy in TCRdb shows in-frame clones only, minus some. The repertoire holds 150,000 to 200,000 clones, with approximately 79% as singletons. The sequencing input was peripheral blood. The receptors originated from a woman over 75 with acute or convalescent COVID-19.

V and J are TRBV7-8 and TRBJ1-5; D is perhaps TRBD1 (5 bases). From germline, CDR1 is SGHVS and CDR2 FQNEAQ. The germline V and J ends were trimmed by 4 bases and 5 bases, with 9 bases remaining between them. This CDR3 contains 13 residues. CDR3 region: CASSSDRDQPQHF. In nucleotides, the CDR3 is TGTGCCAGCAGCTCTGACAGAGATCAGCCCCAGCATTTT.

The CDR3 region is CASSGGRYNEQFF. The DNA of the CDR3 is TGTGCCAGCAGCGGGGGCCGATACAATGAGCAGTTCTTC. The chain joins TRBV7-3 to TRBJ2-1; TRBD1 might be the D (6 bases). The V gene lost 5 bases and the J gene lost 4 bases, with 9 bases spanning the gap. The CDR3 length is 13 residues. Germline V lookup: CDR1 SGHTA, CDR2 FQGTGA.

The chain uses TRBV21-1 and TRBJ2-2; the table's D call, TRBD1, was not checked against the DNA. TRBV21-1 is listed as a pseudogene. CDR3 length equals 14 residues. CDR3 in DNA: TGTGCCAGCAGCATCCAGACGAACACCGGGGAGCTGTTTTTT. This codes for CASSIQTNTGELFF.

The V and J genes are TRBV19 and TRBJ2-2; unclear D gene. In germline, CDR1 is LNHDA, CDR2 SQIVND (reference sequence). This CDR3 is built from 15 residues. V was cut by 3 bases and J by 4 bases, with 12 bases left in between. The CDR3, as DNA: TGTGCCAGTAGTATTTCACGGGTGGGCACCGGGGAGCTGTTTTTT. Amino acid sequence: CASSISRVGTGELFF.

The chain has TRBV2 and TRBJ1-1; no clear D gene. The CDR3 totals 14 residues. Germline V lookup: CDR1 SNHLY, CDR2 FYNNEI. V was shortened by 6 bases and J by 5 bases, with 16 bases between the two germline ends. The CDR3 spells CASSQNPAGTEAFF. CDR3 sequence (DNA): TGTGCCAGCAGCCAAAACCCAGCGGGAACTGAAGCTTTCTTT.

The CDR3 reads CASSKIGTSSNPPGNTIYF. The CDR3 coding sequence is TGTGCCAGTAGTAAGATCGGGACATCGTCAAACCCGCCTGGAAACACCATATATTTT. This rearrangement joins TRBV19 to TRBJ1-3; D is perhaps TRBD1 (6 bases). V was cut by 4 bases and J by 2 bases, with 24 bases left in between. Germline V gene data show CDR1 as LNHDA and CDR2 as SQIVND (reference sequence). The CDR3 has 19 residues.

The rearrangement joins TRBV6-5 to TRBJ2-7; D might be TRBD2 (5 bases). Trimming removed 4 bases from V and 6 bases from J, with 22 bases in between. CDR3 size: 16 residues. Per germline, CDR1 MNHEY and CDR2 SVGAGI. The CDR3 nucleotides are TGTGCCAGCAGTTCCGTTACCCTCGCGGCACGGGGCGAGCAGTACTTC. It is translated as CASSSVTLAARGEQYF.

V is TRBV3-1 (or the pseudogene TRBV3-2) and J is TRBJ2-1; 12 bases agree with TRBD2. CDR3 length equals 15 residues. From germline, CDR1 is LGHDT and CDR2 YNNKEL (reference sequence). V was clipped by 4 bases and J by 4 bases; unmatched bases: 2. The CDR3 here is CASSPTSGSYNEQFF. The DNA of the CDR3 is TGTGCCAGCAGCCCGACTAGCGGGAGTTACAATGAGCAGTTCTTC.

The genes are TRBV5-4 and TRBJ2-7; the match to TRBD1 covers 8 bases. CDR3 length: 14 amino acids. V gave up 0 bases and J gave up 5 bases; unmatched junction bases: 4. Germline V gene sequence: CDR1 SGHNT, CDR2 YYREEE (reference sequence). This CDR3 is CASSLVGTGNEQYF. CDR3 sequence (DNA): TGTGCCAGCAGCTTGGTAGGGACAGGAAACGAGCAGTACTTC. Full variable domain (remainder filled in from reference TRBV5-4 and TRBJ2-7): ETGVTQSPTHLIKTRGQQVTLRCSSQSGHNTVSWYQQALGQGPQFIFQYYREEENGRGNFPPRFSGLQFPNYSSELNVNALELDDSALYLCASSLVGTGNEQYFGPGTRLTVT.